This TCR beta chain was sequenced during a study of T cell repertoires in cytomegalovirus infection. Study-wide points: HLA-C-restricted, CMV-specific TCR beta clonotypes were dominant ex vivo.

Concerning this clonotype: Its antigen is not identified.

The CDR3 has 12 amino acids. V lost 11 bases and J lost 4, with 12 bases in between. Looked up from germline, CDR1 is SEHNR and CDR2 is FQNEAQ (reference sequence). Via MiXCR, TCRdb re-called the reads, giving one row per CDR3 protein. Of some 280,000 distinct CDR3 sequences listed, around 13% are singletons. The chain joins TRBV7-9 to TRBJ1-3; maybe TRBD1 (5 bases). This receptor was taken from a human donor in good health (CMV status not recorded). Some clones in this sample may be carry-over from other donors' samples. Material: PBMCs. CDR3 amino acids: CASARDGNTIYF. Written as DNA, the CDR3 is TGTGCCTCGGCCAGGGACGGAAACACCATATATTTT.